The clone carrying this T cell receptor beta chain was counted only a few times. Its antigen remains unknown. This CDR3 has 13 residues. The ends were cut back, 5 bases at V and 2 bases at J, with 10 bases in the middle. In germline, CDR1 is KGHSH, CDR2 LQKENI. This sample is drawn from a study of T cells in Graves' hyperthyroidism and ophthalmopathy. Findings and caveats of the study: In simple terms, a model built on 13 V-J features told ophthalmopathy apart from stable hyperthyroidism. Most thyroid clonotypes with frequency above 0.001 were detected in blood.

RNA transcripts gave rise to amplified TCR beta CDR3 regions. The primer set for the first-round RT-PCR of the TCR CDR3 was HTBI. MiXCR, applied by TCRdb to the multiplex PCR reads, yields one record per CDR3 protein. The data contain hundreds of thousands of distinct CDR3 sequences, less than 15% of them singletons. The study based diagnoses on clinical symptoms, serum thyroxine and TRAb, thyroid ultrasound and orbital computed tomography. The TCR comes from a woman between 18 and 29 years old with Graves' hyperthyroidism. The sample consisted of blood. The chain couples TRBV18 to TRBJ2-7, with D unresolved. As DNA, the CDR3 is TGTGCCAGCTCATCTGGCAAGACCTACGAGCAGTACTTC. The encoded protein is CASSSGKTYEQYF.